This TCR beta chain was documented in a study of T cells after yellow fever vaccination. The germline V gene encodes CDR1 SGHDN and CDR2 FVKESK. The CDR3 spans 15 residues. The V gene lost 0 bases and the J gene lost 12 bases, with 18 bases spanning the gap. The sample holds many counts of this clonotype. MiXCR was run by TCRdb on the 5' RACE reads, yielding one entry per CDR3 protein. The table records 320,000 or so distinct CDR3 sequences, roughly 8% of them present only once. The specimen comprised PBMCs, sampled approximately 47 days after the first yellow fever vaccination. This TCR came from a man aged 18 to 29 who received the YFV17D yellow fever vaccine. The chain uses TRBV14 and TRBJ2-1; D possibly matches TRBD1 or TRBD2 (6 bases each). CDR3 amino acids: CASSQDLRGGLGQFF. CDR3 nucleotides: TGTGCCAGCAGCCAAGATCTCCGAGGGGGGTTAGGGCAGTTCTTC.